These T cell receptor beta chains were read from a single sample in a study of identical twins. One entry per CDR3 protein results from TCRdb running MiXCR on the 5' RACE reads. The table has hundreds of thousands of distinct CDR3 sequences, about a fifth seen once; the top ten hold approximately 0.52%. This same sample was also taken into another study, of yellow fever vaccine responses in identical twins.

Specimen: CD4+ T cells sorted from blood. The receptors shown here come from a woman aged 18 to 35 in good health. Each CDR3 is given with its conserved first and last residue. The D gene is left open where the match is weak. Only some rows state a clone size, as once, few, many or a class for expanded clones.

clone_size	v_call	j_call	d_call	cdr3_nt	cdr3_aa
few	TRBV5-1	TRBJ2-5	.	TGCGCCAGCAGCTTGACGTCAGGGGGGATCCAAGAGACCCAGTACTTC	CASSLTSGGIQETQYF
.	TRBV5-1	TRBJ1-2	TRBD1	TGCGCCAGCAGCGAGGGACAGGGGGAGGATGGCTACACCTTC	CASSEGQGEDGYTF
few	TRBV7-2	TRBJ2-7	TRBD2	TGTGCCAGCAGCTCCCCTCTAGCGGACCCCTCCTACGAGCAGTACTTC	CASSSPLADPSYEQYF
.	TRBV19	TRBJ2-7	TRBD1	TGTGCCAGTAGTAGAAACGGACAGGGGAGCTCCTACGAGCAGTACTTC	CASSRNGQGSSYEQYF
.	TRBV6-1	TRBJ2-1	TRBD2	TGTGCCAGCAGCTCCGGGACTAGCCCCCACAATGAGCAGTTCTTC	CASSSGTSPHNEQFF
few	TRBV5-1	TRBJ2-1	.	TGCGCCAGCAGCTTGGAACCCCGGACCCCAGCTAATGAGCAGTTCTTC	CASSLEPRTPANEQFF
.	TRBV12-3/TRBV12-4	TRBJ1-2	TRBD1	TGTGCCAGCAGTCCCAGGACAGGGACAAACTATGGCTACACCTTC	CASSPRTGTNYGYTF
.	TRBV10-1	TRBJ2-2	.	TGCGCCAGCAGTGAGGGGGGAACCGGGGAGCTGTTTTTT	CASSEGGTGELFF
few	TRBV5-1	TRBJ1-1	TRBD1	TGCGCCAGCAGCCTTCCGGGACAGGGGACCACTGAAGCTTTCTTT	CASSLPGQGTTEAFF
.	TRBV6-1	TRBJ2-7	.	TGTGCCAGCAGTAAACTAGATTCTGGCTCCTACGAGCAGTACTTC	CASSKLDSGSYEQYF
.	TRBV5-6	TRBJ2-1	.	TGTGCCAGCAGCTTCGACAGGGGAGGGTGGGACTCCTACAATGAGCAGTTCTTC	CASSFDRGGWDSYNEQFF
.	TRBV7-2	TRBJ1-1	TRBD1	TGTGCCAGCAGCCGAAACTCCGGGACAGGTTGGACTGAAGCTTTCTTT	CASSRNSGTGWTEAFF
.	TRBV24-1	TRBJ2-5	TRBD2	TGTGCCACCAGTGATTTCGGACTAGATAAAGAGACCCAGTACTTC	CATSDFGLDKETQYF
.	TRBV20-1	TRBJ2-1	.	TGCAGTGCTAGAGACCCCCGGACCCCCAATGAGCAGTTCTTC	CSARDPRTPNEQFF
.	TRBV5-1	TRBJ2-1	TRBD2	TGCGCCAGCAGCCCGGATTGGCGGGGGGTTTACAATGAGCAGTTCTTC	CASSPDWRGVYNEQFF
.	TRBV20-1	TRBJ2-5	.	TGCAGTGCTAGTGTCCCTACTAGGGAAGAGACCCAGTACTTC	CSASVPTREETQYF
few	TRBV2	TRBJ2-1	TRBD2	TGTGCCAGCAGCAACGGGACTCTCGGGGGTCGCAGAGCGGGGAATGAGCAGTTCTTC	CASSNGTLGGRRAGNEQFF
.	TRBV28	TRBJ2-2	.	TGTGCCAGCCTCGGCTGGATGGTAGGCACCGGGGAGCTGTTTTTT	CASLGWMVGTGELFF
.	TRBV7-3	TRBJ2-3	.	TGTGCCAGCAGCTTAAGTTGGCTCCTCACAGATACGCAGTATTTT	CASSLSWLLTDTQYF
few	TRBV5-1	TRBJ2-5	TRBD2	TGCGCCAGCAGCCTAGGGACTAGCGGGAGTCCAGAGACCCAGTACTTC	CASSLGTSGSPETQYF
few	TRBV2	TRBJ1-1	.	TGTGCCAGCAGGGTTGGCATGAACACTGAAGCTTTCTTT	CASRVGMNTEAFF
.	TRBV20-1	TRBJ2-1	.	TGCAGTGCTAGAACCCCCCAGGGTGGGCAGTTCTTC	CSARTPQGGQFF
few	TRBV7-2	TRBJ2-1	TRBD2	TGTGCCAGCAGCTTACTAGCGGGAAACAATGAGCAGTTCTTC	CASSLLAGNNEQFF
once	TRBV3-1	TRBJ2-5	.	TGTGCCAGCAGCCAAGATTGGTCCGGGACCCAGTACTTC	CASSQDWSGTQYF
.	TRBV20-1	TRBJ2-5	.	TGCAGTGGGGTGGGCGGAGAGACCCAGTACTTC	CSGVGGETQYF
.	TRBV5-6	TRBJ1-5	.	TGTGCCAGCAGCTATGACAGCCAGCCCCAGCATTTT	CASSYDSQPQHF
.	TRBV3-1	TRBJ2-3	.	TGTGCCAGCAGCCAGCCAGGGACTCGCACAGATACGCAGTATTTT	CASSQPGTRTDTQYF
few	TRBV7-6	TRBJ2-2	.	TGTGCCAGCAGCTTAGAGGGCATAGGGGAGCTGTTTTTT	CASSLEGIGELFF
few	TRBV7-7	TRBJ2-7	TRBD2	TGTGCCAGCAGTCTGTTAGCGGGCCCCACCTACGAGCAGTACTTC	CASSLLAGPTYEQYF